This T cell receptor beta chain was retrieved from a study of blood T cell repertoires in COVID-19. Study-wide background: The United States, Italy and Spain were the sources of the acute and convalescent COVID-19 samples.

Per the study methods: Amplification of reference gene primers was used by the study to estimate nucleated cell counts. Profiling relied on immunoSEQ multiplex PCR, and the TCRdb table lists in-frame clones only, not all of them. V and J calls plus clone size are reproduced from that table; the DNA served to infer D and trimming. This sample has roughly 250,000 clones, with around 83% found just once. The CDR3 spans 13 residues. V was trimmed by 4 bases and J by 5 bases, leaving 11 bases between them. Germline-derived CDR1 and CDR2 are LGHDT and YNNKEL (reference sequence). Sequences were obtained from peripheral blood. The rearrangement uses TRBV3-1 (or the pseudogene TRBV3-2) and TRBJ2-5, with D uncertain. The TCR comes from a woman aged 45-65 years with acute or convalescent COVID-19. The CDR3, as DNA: TGTGCCAGCAGCCCCCTCGTCTTTGAGACCCAGTACTTC. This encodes CASSPLVFETQYF.